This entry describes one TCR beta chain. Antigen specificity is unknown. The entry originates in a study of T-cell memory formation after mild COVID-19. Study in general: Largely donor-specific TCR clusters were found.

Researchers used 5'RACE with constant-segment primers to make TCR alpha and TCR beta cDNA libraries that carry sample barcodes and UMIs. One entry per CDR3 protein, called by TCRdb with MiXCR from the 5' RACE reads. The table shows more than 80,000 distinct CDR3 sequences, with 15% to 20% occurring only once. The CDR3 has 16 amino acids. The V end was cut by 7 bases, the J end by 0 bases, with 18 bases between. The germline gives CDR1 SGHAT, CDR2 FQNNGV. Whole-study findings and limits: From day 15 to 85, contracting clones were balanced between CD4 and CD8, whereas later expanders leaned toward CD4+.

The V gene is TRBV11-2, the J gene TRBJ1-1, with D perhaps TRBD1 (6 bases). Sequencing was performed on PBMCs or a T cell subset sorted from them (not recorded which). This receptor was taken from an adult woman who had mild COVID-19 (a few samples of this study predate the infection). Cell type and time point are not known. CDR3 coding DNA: TGTGCCAGCACCACCCTAACGGGACAAATGAACACTGAAGCTTTCTTT. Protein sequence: CASTTLTGQMNTEAFF.